Only one count was recorded for the clone carrying this TCR beta chain. This may come from a read error, since a much larger clone is one base off. Primers used in a second PCR of about 7 to 12 cycles were a sample-barcoded 5' primer and a J-beta primer mix. TCRdb re-called the 5' RACE reads with MiXCR, one entry per CDR3 protein. Among hundreds of thousands of distinct CDR3 sequences listed, approximately 52% were seen once. CDR1 is SGDLS, CDR2 YYNGEE, per germline. V shed 4 bases and J shed 6 bases, with 17 bases lying between them. The CDR3 runs to 15 residues. The sample comes from a study of blood T cells in healthy people across ages.

The sequenced sample consisted of blood. The chain has TRBV9 and TRBJ2-1; the D gene is possibly TRBD2 (6 bases). The sequence was obtained from a woman at least 80 years old in good health. CDR3 protein: CASSFGRAGLNEQFF. CDR3 coding DNA: TGTGCCAGCAGCTTCGGACGAGCGGGTCTCAATGAGCAGTTCTTC. Drawing the rest from reference TRBV9 and TRBJ2-1, the complete variable domain is DSGVTQTPKHLITATGQRVTLRCSPRSGDLSVYWYQQSLDQGLQFLIQYYNGEERAKGNILERFSAQQFPDLHSELNLSSLELGDSALYFCASSFGRAGLNEQFFGPGTRLTVL.